These 17 T cell receptor beta chains share one sample of origin, sequenced in a study of T cell clonality in common variable immunodeficiency (dated by TCRdb to the mid-2010s). Findings and caveats that apply to the study as a whole: CVID TCRbeta sequences reportedly showed fewer deletions and N-nucleotide insertions and lacked highly modified clones with 13 or more V deletions.

Antigen specificity for these receptors is unknown. Library preparation was by the immunoSEQ multiplex PCR assay. The immuneACCESS repertoire file appears here via TCRdb, limited to in-frame rearrangements. These files lack a portion of the clones; in checked studies, under half of the deficit traces to unresolved V genes, and the cause of the others is not known. This sample is represented by about 33,000 clones, with no singletons among them. The top ten clones comprise 6% to 7.5% of the sample. The sequenced material came from peripheral blood mononuclear cells. These receptors came from a human donor with common variable immunodeficiency.

The table lists this clone with many counts. The CDR3 is cut off 3 residues early in the read; its end comes from the germline J gene. This sequence joins TRBV2 and TRBJ1-2, with D unresolved. Looked up from germline, CDR1 is SNHLY and CDR2 is FYNNEI. V gave up 3 bases and J gave up 4 bases, with 12 bases separating them. The CDR3 consists of 14 residues. This CDR3 reads CASSDSGVGYGYTF. CDR3 bases read: TGTGCCAGCAGTGACTCCGGGGTTGGCTATGGC.

This clone was found a few times. The missing CDR3 end, 3 residues past where the read stops, is filled in from the germline J gene. V usage is TRBV2 and J usage is TRBJ2-7; tentatively, D is TRBD1 (5 bases). The CDR3 sequence is 15 residues long. The germline CDR1 and CDR2 sequences are SNHLY and FYNNEI. V lost 3 bases and J lost 0, with 12 bases in between. CDR3 region: CASSDAGRASYEQYF. The sequenced part of the CDR3 DNA is TGTGCCAGCAGTGACGCAGGCAGGGCCTCCTACGAG.

This clone showed up just a few times. The sequence runs out 3 residues before the end of the CDR3; the remainder is reconstructed from the germline J gene. The chain joins TRBV29-1 to TRBJ2-7; D tentatively reads TRBD1 or TRBD2 (6 bases each). This CDR3 has 16 residues. Trimming cost V 6 bases and J 3 bases, with 24 bases left between them. Germline lookup yields CDR1 SQVTM and CDR2 ANQGSEA. The CDR3 spells CSVPGGSGTTHYEQYF. Partial CDR3 DNA: TGCAGCGTGCCCGGAGGGAGTGGGACAACACACTACGAG.

Details on this clone: The CDR3 is cut off 3 residues early in the read; its end comes from the germline J gene. The chain recombines TRBV7-7 with TRBJ1-1; the match to TRBD1 covers 9 bases. The CDR3 is 18 amino acids. With V trimmed by 5 bases and J by 0 bases, 13 bases remained unmatched. Per germline, CDR1 SSHAT and CDR2 FNYEAQ (reference sequence). Incomplete CDR3 DNA: TGTGCCAGCAGCCCCGCCGGGACAGGGAACTATATGAACACTGAA. Translating gives CASSPAGTGNYMNTE. The full CDR3 is CASSPAGTGNYMNTEAFF. Drawing the rest from reference TRBV7-7 and TRBJ1-1, the complete variable domain is GAGVSQSPRYKVTKRGQDVTLRCDPISSHATLYWYQQALGQGPEFLTYFNYEAQPDKSGLPSDRFSAERPEGSISTLTIQRTEQRDSAMYRCASSPAGTGNYMNTEAFFGQGTRLTVV.

This clone was detected many times. The read comes to an end 3 residues before the CDR3 does, leaving the germline J gene to fill in the end. This chain links TRBV30 with TRBJ1-5; D gene uncertain. Germline V lookup: CDR1 GTSNPN, CDR2 SVGIG (reference sequence). The CDR3 has 16 residues. V was clipped by 3 bases and J by 0 bases, with 15 bases between them. CDR3 bases read: TGTGCCTGGAGCTCCTCACGGTTCTATAGCAATCAGCCC. Translation: CAWSSSRFYSNQP. The full CDR3 protein is CAWSSSRFYSNQPQHF.

The table lists this clone with many counts. Sequencing ends 3 residues short of the CDR3 end; the germline J gene provides the rest. This chain uses TRBV11-2 with TRBJ2-5; 8 nucleotides line up with TRBD2. The CDR3 is 15 amino acids. V lost 0 bases to trimming and J lost 3 bases; unmatched junction nucleotides: 3. The germline gives CDR1 SGHAT, CDR2 FQNNGV. The CDR3 sequence is CASSLDGTSEETQYF. Partial CDR3 DNA: TGTGCCAGCAGCTTAGACGGGACTAGTGAAGAGACC.

This clone turned up a few times. The read terminates 3 residues before the CDR3 end, so the remaining end is supplied by the germline J gene. The chain employs TRBV2 and TRBJ2-1, with TRBD1 identical over 9 bases. V gave up 8 bases and J gave up 7 bases; unmatched junction bases: 6. This CDR3 region has 13 residues. The V gene's germline CDR1 is SNHLY and CDR2 FYNNEI. Here the CDR3 reads CASDGTGHNEQFF. The sequenced part of the CDR3 DNA is TGTGCCAGCGACGGGACAGGGCATAATGAG. The full variable domain, in which reference TRBV2 and TRBJ2-1 provide the parts outside the CDR3, is EPEVTQTPSHQVTQMGQEVILRCVPISNHLYFYWYRQILGQKVEFLVSFYNNEISEKSEIFDDQFSVERPDGSNFTLKIRSTKLEDSAMYFCASDGTGHNEQFFGPGTRLTVL.

This clone was observed many times. The read finishes 3 residues shy of the CDR3 end, and the germline J gene is used to complete it. V and J are TRBV20-1 and TRBJ2-7; D is possibly TRBD1 (6 bases). V lost 1 base and J 0 bases, leaving 10 bases between the germline ends. This CDR3 spans 14 amino acids. The germline V gene has CDR1 DFQATT and CDR2 SNEGSKA (reference sequence). Incomplete CDR3 DNA: TGCAGTGCTAGAGCCCAGGACAGCTCCTACGAG. Its translation is CSARAQDSSYE. The entire CDR3 protein is CSARAQDSSYEQYF.

Notes on this clone: The read ends 3 residues early relative to the CDR3; the germline J gene fills the gap. At the DNA level, this CDR3 is encoded by other sequences in the same sample as well. The V and J genes are TRBV20-1 and TRBJ2-5, with TRBD1 matching over 7 bases. Per germline, CDR1 DFQATT and CDR2 SNEGSKA (reference sequence). This CDR3 is built from 12 residues. The CDR3 here is CSARVRGNTQYF. CDR3 DNA (partial): TGCAGTGCTAGAGTCAGGGGGAACACC.

This clone was detected a few times. The read finishes 3 residues shy of the CDR3 end, and the germline J gene is used to complete it. V and J are TRBV30 and TRBJ2-3, with D possibly matching TRBD2 (6 bases). V shed 4 bases and J shed 1 base, with 9 bases lying between them. This CDR3 contains 13 residues. The V gene's germline CDR1 is GTSNPN and CDR2 SVGIG (reference sequence). The CDR3 DNA, read in part, is TGTGCCTGGAATGGCGGGGGCACAGATACG. It specifies CAWNGGGTDT. The entire CDR3 reads CAWNGGGTDTQYF.

This clone was found many times. Read data end 3 residues before the CDR3 end; the end is taken from the germline J gene. J is TRBJ2-3 and V is TRBV14; D gene ambiguous. CDR3 size: 11 residues. Trimming stripped 5 bases from V and 5 bases from J, with 5 bases between. CDR1 and CDR2 from the germline V gene are SGHDN and FVKESK. The CDR3 protein is CASSNRDTQYF. Partial CDR3 DNA: TGTGCCAGCAGCAACAGAGATACG.

At least ten counts were recorded for this clone. The read ends 3 residues early relative to the CDR3; the germline J gene fills the gap. The rearrangement uses TRBV20-1 and TRBJ2-5, with 9 bases that match TRBD2. The CDR3 contains 15 residues. Per the germline V gene, CDR1 is DFQATT and CDR2 is SNEGSKA (reference sequence). The V segment lost 2 bases and the J segment 2 bases; nucleotides outside the gene matches: 6. The covered CDR3 bases are TGCAGTGCTAGATCGAGACTAGCGGTACAAGAGACC. Protein: CSARSRLAVQET. The full CDR3 protein reads CSARSRLAVQETQYF.

This clone turned up a few times. The read falls 3 residues short of the CDR3 end, and the missing part is taken from the germline J gene. The rearrangement uses TRBV18 and TRBJ2-5; D possibly corresponds to TRBD1 (5 bases). Trimming left V 3 bases short and J 3 bases short, with 14 bases between. The V gene's germline CDR1 is KGHSH and CDR2 LQKENI. This CDR3 is 15 amino acids long. The CDR3 sequence: CASSPETSREETQYF. CDR3 bases read: TGTGCCAGCTCACCGGAGACCTCCAGGGAAGAGACC.

Points on this clone: The CDR3 end is not reached by the read, which stops 3 residues before it; the germline J gene fills it in. The chain has TRBV20-1 and TRBJ2-3, with D unresolved. Between the trimmed V and J ends, which lost 2 bases and 2 bases, there was a span of 2 bases. Germline CDR1 is DFQATT and CDR2 is SNEGSKA (reference sequence). The CDR3 extends over 11 amino acids. The CDR3 reads CSARLTDTQYF. The part of the CDR3 DNA that was read is TGCAGTGCTAGACTCACAGATACG.

This clone was counted many times. The CDR3 goes on 3 residues after the read ends, and that part is filled in from the germline J gene. This chain uses TRBV9 with TRBJ1-4; 9 bases align to TRBD1. CDR1 is SGDLS, CDR2 YYNGEE, per germline. With 3 bases clipped from V and 5 bases from J, the junction kept 5 bases outside the gene matches. CDR3 length: 15 amino acids. The CDR3 loop is CASSGQGGDNEKLFF. CDR3 DNA, as far as it was read: TGTGCCAGCAGCGGACAGGGGGGGGACAATGAAAAA.

Points on this clone: The observed sequence ends 3 residues before the CDR3 terminus, with the missing tail filled in from the germline J gene. V is TRBV19 and J is TRBJ1-4; D is perhaps TRBD1 (5 bases). This CDR3 is built from 11 residues. V lost 5 bases, J lost 7 bases, and 5 bases lay in between. In germline, CDR1 is LNHDA, CDR2 SQIVND (reference sequence). The CDR3 sequence is CASSDSEKLFF. CDR3 DNA, as far as it was read: TGTGCCAGTAGTGACAGTGAAAAA.

As for this clone: Coverage ceases 3 residues before the CDR3 finishes, and the germline J gene fills in the end. The rearrangement uses TRBV19 and TRBJ1-1; D is perhaps TRBD1 (6 bases). Looked up from germline, CDR1 is LNHDA and CDR2 is SQIVND (reference sequence). The CDR3 extends over 13 amino acids. V lost 8 bases to trimming and J lost 0 bases, with 10 bases between them. The CDR3 bases that were read are TGTGCCAGTGAGACAGGATTGAACACTGAA. Amino acid sequence: CASETGLNTE. From start to end, the CDR3 is CASETGLNTEAFF.